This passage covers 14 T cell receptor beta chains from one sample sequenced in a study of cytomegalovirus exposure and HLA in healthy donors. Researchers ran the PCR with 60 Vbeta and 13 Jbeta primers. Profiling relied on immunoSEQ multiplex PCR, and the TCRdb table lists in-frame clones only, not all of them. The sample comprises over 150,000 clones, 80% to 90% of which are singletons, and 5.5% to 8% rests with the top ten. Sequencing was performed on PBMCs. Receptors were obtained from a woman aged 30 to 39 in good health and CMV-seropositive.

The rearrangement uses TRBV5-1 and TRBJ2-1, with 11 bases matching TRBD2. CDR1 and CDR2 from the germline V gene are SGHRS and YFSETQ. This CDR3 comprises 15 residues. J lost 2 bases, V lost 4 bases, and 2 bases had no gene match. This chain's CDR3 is CASSRGLAAYNEQFF. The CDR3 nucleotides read TGCGCCAGCAGCCGGGGACTAGCGGCCTACAATGAGCAGTTCTTC.

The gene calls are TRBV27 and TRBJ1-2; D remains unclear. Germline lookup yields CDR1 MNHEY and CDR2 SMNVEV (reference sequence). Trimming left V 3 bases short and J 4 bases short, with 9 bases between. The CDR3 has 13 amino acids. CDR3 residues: CASSFSSSYGYTF. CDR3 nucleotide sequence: TGTGCCAGCAGTTTTTCCTCCTCCTATGGCTACACCTTC.

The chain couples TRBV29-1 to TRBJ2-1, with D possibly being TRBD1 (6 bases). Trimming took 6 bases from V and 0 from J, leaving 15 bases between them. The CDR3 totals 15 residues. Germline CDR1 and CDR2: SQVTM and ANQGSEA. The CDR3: CSVRTELYSYNEQFF. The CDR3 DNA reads TGCAGCGTCAGGACAGAGTTGTACTCCTACAATGAGCAGTTCTTC.

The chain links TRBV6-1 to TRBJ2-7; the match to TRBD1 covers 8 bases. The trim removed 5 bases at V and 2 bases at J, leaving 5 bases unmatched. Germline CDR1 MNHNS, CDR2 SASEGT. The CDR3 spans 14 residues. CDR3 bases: TGTGCCAGCAGTACCCGACAGGGGACCTACGAGCAGTACTTC. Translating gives CASSTRQGTYEQYF.

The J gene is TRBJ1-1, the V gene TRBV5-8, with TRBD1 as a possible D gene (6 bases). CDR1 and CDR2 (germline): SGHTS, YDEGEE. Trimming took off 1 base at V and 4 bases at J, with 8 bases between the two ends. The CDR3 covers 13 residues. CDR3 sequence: CASSLRGSTEAFF. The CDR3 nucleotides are TGTGCCAGCAGCTTGAGGGGGAGCACTGAAGCTTTCTTT.

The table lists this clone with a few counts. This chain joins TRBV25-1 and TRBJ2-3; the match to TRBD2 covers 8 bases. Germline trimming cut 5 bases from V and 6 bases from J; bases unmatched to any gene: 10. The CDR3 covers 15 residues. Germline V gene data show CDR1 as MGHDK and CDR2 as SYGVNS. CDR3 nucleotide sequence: TGTGCCAGCAGTTATCGGGGACTAGATTACGATACGCAGTATTTT. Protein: CASSYRGLDYDTQYF.

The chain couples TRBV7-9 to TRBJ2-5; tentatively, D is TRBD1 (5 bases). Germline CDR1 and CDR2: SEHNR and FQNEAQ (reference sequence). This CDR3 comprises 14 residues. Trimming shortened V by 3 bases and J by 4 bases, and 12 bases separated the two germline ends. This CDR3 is CASSLSRERETQYF. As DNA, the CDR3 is TGTGCCAGCAGCTTGTCCAGGGAACGAGAGACCCAGTACTTC.

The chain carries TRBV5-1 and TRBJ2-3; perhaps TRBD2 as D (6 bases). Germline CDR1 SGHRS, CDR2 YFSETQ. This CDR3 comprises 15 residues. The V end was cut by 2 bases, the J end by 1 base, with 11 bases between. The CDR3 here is CASSFRDSGTDTQYF. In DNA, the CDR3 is TGCGCCAGCAGCTTCCGGGACTCGGGCACAGATACGCAGTATTTT.

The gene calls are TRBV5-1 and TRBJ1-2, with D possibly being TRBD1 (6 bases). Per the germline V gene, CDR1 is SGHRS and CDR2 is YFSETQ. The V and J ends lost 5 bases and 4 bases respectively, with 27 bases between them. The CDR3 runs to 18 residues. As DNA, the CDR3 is TGCGCCAGCAGAACCACAGGGTGGTCGTCGGCAGGGAGCTATGGCTACACCTTC. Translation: CASRTTGWSSAGSYGYTF.

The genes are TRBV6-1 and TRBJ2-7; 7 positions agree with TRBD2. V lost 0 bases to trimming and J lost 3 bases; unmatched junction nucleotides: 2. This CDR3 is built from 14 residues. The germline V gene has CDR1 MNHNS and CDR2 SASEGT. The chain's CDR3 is CASSEAGGYYEQYF. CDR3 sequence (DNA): TGTGCCAGCAGTGAAGCGGGAGGGTACTACGAGCAGTACTTC.

DNA for the CDR3: TGTGCCATCAGAGTCGCCGGGACAGCTAACTATGGCTACACCTTC. This translates into CAIRVAGTANYGYTF. The V gene is TRBV10-3, the J gene TRBJ1-2; 7 bases are shared with TRBD1. Germline V gene data show CDR1 as ENHRY and CDR2 as SYGVKD. This CDR3 contains 15 residues. The V gene end was trimmed by 6 bases and the J gene end by 0 bases; junction bases not matched to a gene: 7.

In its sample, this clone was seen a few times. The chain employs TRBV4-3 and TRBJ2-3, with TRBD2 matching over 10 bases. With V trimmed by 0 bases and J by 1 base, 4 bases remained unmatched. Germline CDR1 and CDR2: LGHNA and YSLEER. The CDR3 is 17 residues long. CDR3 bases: TGCGCCAGCAGCCAAGAGATCGGGACTAGCGGCACAGATACGCAGTATTTT. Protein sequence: CASSQEIGTSGTDTQYF.

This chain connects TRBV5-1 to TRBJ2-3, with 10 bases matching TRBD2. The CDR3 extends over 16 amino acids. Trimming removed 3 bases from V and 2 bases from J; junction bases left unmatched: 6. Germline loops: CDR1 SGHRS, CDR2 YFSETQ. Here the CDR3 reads CASSSIAGGTTDTQYF. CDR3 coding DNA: TGCGCCAGCAGCTCGATAGCGGGGGGTACCACAGATACGCAGTATTTT. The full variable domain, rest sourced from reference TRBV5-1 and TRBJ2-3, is KAGVTQTPRYLIKTRGQQVTLSCSPISGHRSVSWYQQTPGQGLQFLFEYFSETQRNKGNFPGRFSGRQFSNSRSEMNVSTLELGDSALYLCASSSIAGGTTDTQYFGPGTRLTVL.

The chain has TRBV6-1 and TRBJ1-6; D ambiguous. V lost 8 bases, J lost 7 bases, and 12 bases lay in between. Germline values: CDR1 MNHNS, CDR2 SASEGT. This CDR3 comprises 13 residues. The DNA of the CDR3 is TGTGCCAGCCAAAGGGAGGCGAATTCACCCCTCCACTTT. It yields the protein CASQREANSPLHF.